These 28 T cell receptor beta chains were all obtained from the same sample, sequenced in a study of OX40 agonist ivuxolimab in advanced cancers. The table came from immunoSEQ multiplex PCR; TCRdb's copy has only in-frame clones and leaves some out. The profile shows some 80,000 clones, almost 85% of them singletons. The sample in question was CD4+ or CD8+ T cells sorted from blood, obtained in a trial of the OX40 agonist ivuxolimab. All receptors derive from an adult with an advanced solid tumor such as melanoma, head and neck, liver or kidney cancer.

The chain uses TRBV7-8 and TRBJ2-7; 10 bases are shared with TRBD2. This CDR3 is built from 19 residues. Germline V gene data show CDR1 as SGHVS and CDR2 as FQNEAQ. The J segment lost 2 bases and the V segment lost 7 bases, leaving 20 bases of the junction unmatched. The CDR3, as DNA: TGTGCCAGCACCTCACGGGCTAGCGGGAGATTCCGACTGGCCTACGAGCAGTACTTC. It codes for CASTSRASGRFRLAYEQYF.

V and J are TRBV2 and TRBJ2-5, with 7 bases lining up with TRBD2. The CDR3 loop spans 14 amino acids. J lost 1 base, V lost 6 bases, and 5 bases had no gene match. Per the germline V gene, CDR1 is SNHLY and CDR2 is FYNNEI. CDR3 nucleotides: TGTGCCAGCAGCCCGTCTAGCGGCCAAGAGACCCAGTACTTC. This gives the protein CASSPSSGQETQYF.

The chain is built from TRBV13 and TRBJ2-5; tentatively, D is TRBD2 (6 bases). This CDR3 contains 17 residues. CDR1 and CDR2 from the germline V gene are PRHDT and FYEKMQ (reference sequence). V was pared by 0 bases and J by 11 bases, with 25 bases between. CDR3 nucleotides: TGTGCCAGCAGCTTAGGGCTTAGGCTAACGGCGGGGCTGGAGCAGTACTTC. It translates to CASSLGLRLTAGLEQYF.

This rearrangement joins TRBV11-3 to TRBJ2-1, with TRBD2 as a possible D gene (6 bases). Germline CDR1 SGHNT, CDR2 YENEEA. Trimming removed 4 bases at V and 0 bases at J, with 13 bases between. The CDR3 spans 16 residues. The CDR3: CASSYARGSSYNEQFF. The CDR3, as DNA: TGTGCCAGCAGCTATGCACGGGGGAGCTCCTACAATGAGCAGTTCTTC.

Here the CDR3 reads CASSAQTGGSTEAFF. The CDR3 bases are TGTGCCAGCAGCGCCCAGACAGGGGGCAGCACTGAAGCTTTCTTT. V usage is TRBV7-2 and J usage is TRBJ1-1, with 10 bases that match TRBD1. The V and J ends lost 5 bases and 4 bases, in that order; junction bases with no gene match: 7. The CDR3 has 15 amino acids. From germline, CDR1 is SGHTA and CDR2 FQGNSA.

The chain recombines TRBV19 with TRBJ2-5; TRBD1 matches at 7 bases. The CDR3 runs to 13 residues. Germline lookup yields CDR1 LNHDA and CDR2 SQIVND (reference sequence). V gave up 6 bases and J gave up 2 bases; unmatched junction bases: 3. As DNA, the CDR3 is TGTGCCAGTAGCAGGGGACAGCAAGAGACCCAGTACTTC. Its protein is CASSRGQQETQYF.

This clone came up once. The genes are TRBV25-1 and TRBJ1-4, with unresolved D. V lost 3 bases to trimming and J lost 10 bases, with 21 bases between them. This CDR3 is 16 amino acids long. Germline CDR1 MGHDK, CDR2 SYGVNS. The CDR3 region has the DNA TGTGCCAGCAGTGATACTCTGAATATGCCATCTGGAAAACTGTTTTTT. This sequence encodes CASSDTLNMPSGKLFF.

This clone was detected once. The chain combines TRBV4-1 with TRBJ2-5; TRBD2 aligns across 7 bases. Per the germline V gene, CDR1 is MGHRA and CDR2 is YSYEKL. CDR3 length: 15 residues. V shed 1 base, J shed 5 bases, and the junction held 7 bases outside the gene matches. Written as DNA, the CDR3 is TGCGCCAGCAGCCAAGTCGCTAGCGGTTGGGAGACCCAGTACTTC. Translated: CASSQVASGWETQYF.

The rearrangement joins TRBV18 to TRBJ1-1, with a possible D match to TRBD1 (5 bases). This CDR3 contains 15 residues. V was shortened by 2 bases and J by 10 bases, with 20 bases between the two germline ends. CDR1 KGHSH and CDR2 LQKENI come from the germline V gene. The CDR3 bases are TGTGCCAGCTCACCAGTCAGTGGGGGTGCCGGGGGAGCTTTCTTT. It specifies CASSPVSGGAGGAFF.

The V call is TRBV15, the J call TRBJ2-1; D gene unclear. The CDR3 consists of 12 residues. CDR1 and CDR2 from the germline V gene are LNHNV and YYDKDF (reference sequence). With 4 bases removed from V and 10 bases from J, the gap between germline ends came to 11 bases. CDR3 amino acids: CATSILPHEQFF. CDR3 nucleotide sequence: TGTGCCACCAGCATCTTGCCCCACGAGCAGTTCTTC.

This clone occurred a few times. The chain is built from TRBV5-8 and TRBJ1-2, with a weak D call TRBD1 (5 bases). The V end lost 4 bases, the J end lost 5 bases, and 12 bases lay between the germline ends. Germline V CDR1 and CDR2: SGHTS, YDEGEE. The CDR3 loop spans 13 amino acids. The CDR3 is CASSVRQIYGYTF. DNA of the CDR3: TGTGCCAGCAGCGTTCGACAGATATATGGCTACACCTTC.

The chain employs TRBV11-2 and TRBJ2-3; 8 nucleotides agree with TRBD2. The germline V gene has CDR1 SGHAT and CDR2 FQNNGV. After removal of 5 bases from V and 2 bases from J, the junction contained 15 bases not matched to a gene. The CDR3 is 18 residues long. The DNA of the CDR3 is TGTGCCAGCAGCAAATCGGGAGGGACGACAGTGGTCACAGATACGCAGTATTTT. This translates into CASSKSGGTTVVTDTQYF. Filled out from reference TRBV11-2 and TRBJ2-3, the complete variable domain reads EAGVAQSPRYKIIEKRQSVAFWCNPISGHATLYWYQQILGQGPKLLIQFQNNGVVDDSQLPKDRFSAERLKGVDSTLKIQPAKLEDSAVYLCASSKSGGTTVVTDTQYFGPGTRLTVL.

V gene TRBV12-5 combines with J gene TRBJ1-1, with D unclear. Trimming removed 0 bases from V and 1 base from J, with 12 bases in between. The CDR3 is made up of 16 amino acids. Germline-derived CDR1 and CDR2 are LGHNT and FRNRAP. The CDR3 loop is CASGLVLGNPNTEAFF. The DNA for the CDR3 is TGTGCTAGTGGTTTGGTACTGGGCAACCCGAACACTGAAGCTTTCTTT.

The V call is TRBV5-1, the J call TRBJ2-2; 8 nucleotides line up with TRBD1. The junction had 7 bases not matched to a gene; V was cut back by 5 bases and J by 7 bases. Germline V gene lookup returns CDR1 SGHRS and CDR2 YFSETQ. This CDR3 has 14 residues. The CDR3 bases are TGCGCCAGCAGACCAGGGGGCCGTAGCGGGGAGCTGTTTTTT. The encoded protein is CASRPGGRSGELFF.

This chain uses TRBV9 with TRBJ2-5, with TRBD2 as a possible D gene (6 bases). V was pared by 4 bases and J by 5 bases, with 18 bases between. The CDR3 covers 15 residues. Germline CDR1 is SGDLS and CDR2 is YYNGEE. The CDR3 here is CASSPPRDSWETQYF. DNA for the CDR3: TGTGCCAGCAGCCCTCCGAGGGACTCCTGGGAGACCCAGTACTTC. Together with reference TRBV9 and TRBJ2-5, the CDR3 gives the full variable domain: DSGVTQTPKHLITATGQRVTLRCSPRSGDLSVYWYQQSLDQGLQFLIQYYNGEERAKGNILERFSAQQFPDLHSELNLSSLELGDSALYFCASSPPRDSWETQYFGPGTRLLVL.

A single count supports this clone. The V and J genes are TRBV7-6 and TRBJ1-6; D is possibly TRBD1 (6 bases). This CDR3 spans 15 amino acids. Per germline, CDR1 SGHVS and CDR2 FNYEAQ. The ends were cut back, 7 bases at V and 7 bases at J, with 17 bases in the middle. The CDR3, as DNA: TGTGCCAGCACTCTAGGGGGGCTGGAGAATTCACCCCTCCACTTT. Protein: CASTLGGLENSPLHF.

The V and J genes are TRBV21-1 and TRBJ1-1. TRBV21-1 is recorded as a pseudogene. This CDR3 spans 13 amino acids. As DNA, the CDR3 is TGTGCCAGCAGCAAACGGGGGGGACCTGAAGCTTTCTTT. Its translation: CASSKRGGPEAFF.

This chain joins TRBV7-2 and TRBJ2-1; 12 bases map to TRBD2. The germline CDR1 and CDR2 sequences are SGHTA and FQGNSA. V was pared by 3 bases and J by 7 bases, with 7 bases of the junction left unmatched. The CDR3 is 16 residues long. In DNA, the CDR3 is TGTGCCAGCAGCTTGAGACTAGCGGGGGTGGGGAATGAGCAGTTCTTC. Encoded protein: CASSLRLAGVGNEQFF. The complete variable domain, with remaining parts taken from reference TRBV7-2 and TRBJ2-1, reads GAGVSQSPSNKVTEKGKDVELRCDPISGHTALYWYRQSLGQGLEFLIYFQGNSAPDKSGLPSDRFSAERTGGSVSTLTIQRTQQEDSAVYLCASSLRLAGVGNEQFFGPGTRLTVL.

This clone was observed a handful of times. This chain links TRBV30 with TRBJ2-5; 8 nucleotides agree with TRBD2. This CDR3 has 12 amino acids. Trimming cost V 2 bases and J 5 bases; bases outside gene matches: 1. CDR1 is GTSNPN and CDR2 is SVGIG in the germline V gene (reference sequence). DNA for the CDR3: TGTGCCTGGAGTTCGGGGGGGGAGACCCAGTACTTC. Translation: CAWSSGGETQYF.

The V call is TRBV19, the J call TRBJ1-2; D not resolved. Germline V gene sequence: CDR1 LNHDA, CDR2 SQIVND (reference sequence). The V end lost 1 base, the J end lost 3 bases, and 12 bases lay between the germline ends. CDR3 length: 15 residues. CDR3 region: CASSIVEGWDYGYTF. The CDR3 bases are TGTGCCAGTAGTATAGTCGAGGGCTGGGACTATGGCTACACCTTC.

The chain is built from TRBV18 and TRBJ2-2; 8 bases line up with TRBD1. The germline CDR1 and CDR2 sequences are KGHSH and LQKENI. With 4 bases clipped from V and 4 bases from J, the junction kept 5 bases outside the gene matches. The CDR3 length is 15 residues. CDR3: CASSRRQGPTGELFF. The DNA for the CDR3 is TGTGCCAGCTCACGACGACAGGGGCCCACCGGGGAGCTGTTTTTT.

The rearrangement uses TRBV5-5 and TRBJ2-5, with TRBD1 identical over 8 bases. This CDR3 has 16 residues. CDR1 is SGHKS and CDR2 is YYEKEE in the germline V gene (reference sequence). The V gene end was trimmed by 2 bases and the J gene end by 3 bases; junction bases not matched to a gene: 9. As DNA, the CDR3 is TGTGCCAGCAGCTTTTGGAACAGGGGGGTGAAAGAGACCCAGTACTTC. This codes for CASSFWNRGVKETQYF.

The chain joins TRBV28 to TRBJ2-2; possibly TRBD2 for D (6 bases). The CDR3 has 15 residues. CDR1 and CDR2 (germline): MDHEN, SYDVKM. V gave up 3 bases and J gave up 7 bases, with 15 bases separating them. This CDR3 is CASSFDRRRVGELFF. Written as DNA, the CDR3 is TGTGCCAGCAGTTTTGATCGGCGGAGGGTCGGGGAGCTGTTTTTT.

The V call is TRBV28, the J call TRBJ2-5; D perhaps matches TRBD2 (5 bases). The assigned J gene may be wrong: the sequence end matches TRBJ2-7 better. This CDR3 contains 12 residues. Germline values: CDR1 MDHEN, CDR2 SYDVKM. The CDR3 loop reads CASGGPRYEQYF. CDR3 DNA: TGTGCCAGCGGCGGGCCGCGCTACGAGCAGTACTTC.

This clone was seen a few times. This CDR3 is also generated by other DNA sequences in the sample. The chain joins TRBV7-6 to TRBJ2-1; TRBD1 aligns across 8 bases. This CDR3 contains 14 residues. V lost 3 bases and J lost 4; bases outside the gene matches: 2. The germline CDR1 and CDR2 sequences are SGHVS and FNYEAQ. The CDR3 region has the DNA TGTGCCAGCAGCTTGGGGACAGGTTACAATGAGCAGTTCTTC. Translating gives CASSLGTGYNEQFF.

DNA for the CDR3: TGTGCCAGCAGCTCACACTCGACAGGGGGAGAGACCCAGTACTTC. As protein: CASSSHSTGGETQYF. The chain has TRBV7-9 and TRBJ2-5, with TRBD1 matching over 9 bases. The junction had 7 bases not matched to a gene; V was cut back by 4 bases and J by 4 bases. The CDR3 loop spans 15 amino acids. Germline V CDR1 and CDR2: SEHNR, FQNEAQ (reference sequence).

V and J are TRBV7-9 and TRBJ1-1, with TRBD1 matching over 7 bases. Germline CDR1 is SEHNR and CDR2 is FQNEAQ (reference sequence). This CDR3 is built from 12 residues. J lost 9 bases, V lost 6 bases, and 7 bases had no gene match. The CDR3 bases are TGTGCCAGCAGTCCAGACAGGGCAAAAGCTTTCTTT. It codes for CASSPDRAKAFF.

Concerning this clone itself: A junction boundary mismatches the germline segment, possibly from a read error. The CDR3 DNA reads TGTGCCAGCAGAGGGCAGGGCACCGATACGCAGTATTTT. Its protein is CASRGQGTDTQYF. This chain joins TRBV6-6 and TRBJ2-3; perhaps TRBD1 as D (5 bases). This CDR3 is 13 amino acids long. Germline lookup yields CDR1 MNHNY and CDR2 SVGAGI (reference sequence).